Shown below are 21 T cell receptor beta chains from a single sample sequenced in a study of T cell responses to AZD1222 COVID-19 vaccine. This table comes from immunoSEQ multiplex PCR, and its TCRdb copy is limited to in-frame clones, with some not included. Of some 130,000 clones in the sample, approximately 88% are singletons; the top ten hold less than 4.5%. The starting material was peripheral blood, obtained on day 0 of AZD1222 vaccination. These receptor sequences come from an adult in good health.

CDR3: CASIGTPFSNTEAFF. The CDR3 DNA reads as TGTGCCAGCATCGGGACACCCTTTTCGAACACTGAAGCTTTCTTT. This rearrangement joins TRBV19 to TRBJ1-1; possibly TRBD1 for D (6 bases). Germline CDR1 and CDR2: LNHDA and SQIVND (reference sequence). The CDR3 sequence is 15 residues long. The V end was cut by 9 bases, the J end by 1 base, with 18 bases between.

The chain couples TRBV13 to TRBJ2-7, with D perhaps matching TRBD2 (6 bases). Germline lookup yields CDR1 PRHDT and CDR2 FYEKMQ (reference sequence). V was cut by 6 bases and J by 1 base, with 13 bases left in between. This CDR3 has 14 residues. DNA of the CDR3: TGTGCCAGCAGTTTGGGACTGCTTTCCTACGAGCAGTACTTC. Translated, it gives CASSLGLLSYEQYF.

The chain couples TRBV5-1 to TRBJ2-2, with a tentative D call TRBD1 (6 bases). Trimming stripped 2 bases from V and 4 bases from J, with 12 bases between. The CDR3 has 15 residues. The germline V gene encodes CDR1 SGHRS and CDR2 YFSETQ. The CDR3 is CASSFQTGATGELFF. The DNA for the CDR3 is TGCGCCAGCAGCTTCCAGACAGGAGCCACCGGGGAGCTGTTTTTT.

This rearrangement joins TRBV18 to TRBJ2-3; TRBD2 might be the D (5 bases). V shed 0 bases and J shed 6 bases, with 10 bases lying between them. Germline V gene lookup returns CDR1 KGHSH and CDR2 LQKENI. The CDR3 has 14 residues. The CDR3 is CASSPPRVGDTQYF. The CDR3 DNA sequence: TGTGCCAGCTCACCACCGCGGGTTGGGGATACGCAGTATTTT.

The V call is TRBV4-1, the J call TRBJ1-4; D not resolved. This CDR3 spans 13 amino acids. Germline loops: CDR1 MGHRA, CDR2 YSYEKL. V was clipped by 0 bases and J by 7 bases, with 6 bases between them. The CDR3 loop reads CASSQDLGEKLFF. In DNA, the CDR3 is TGCGCCAGCAGCCAAGATTTGGGTGAAAAACTGTTTTTT.

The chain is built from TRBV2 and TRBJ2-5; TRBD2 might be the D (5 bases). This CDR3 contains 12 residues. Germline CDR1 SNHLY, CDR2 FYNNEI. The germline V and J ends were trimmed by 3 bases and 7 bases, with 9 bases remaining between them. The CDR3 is CASSERAGTQYF. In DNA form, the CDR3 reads TGTGCCAGCAGTGAGAGGGCCGGGACCCAGTACTTC. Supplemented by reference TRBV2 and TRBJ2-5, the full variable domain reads EPEVTQTPSHQVTQMGQEVILRCVPISNHLYFYWYRQILGQKVEFLVSFYNNEISEKSEIFDDQFSVERPDGSNFTLKIRSTKLEDSAMYFCASSERAGTQYFGPGTRLLVL.

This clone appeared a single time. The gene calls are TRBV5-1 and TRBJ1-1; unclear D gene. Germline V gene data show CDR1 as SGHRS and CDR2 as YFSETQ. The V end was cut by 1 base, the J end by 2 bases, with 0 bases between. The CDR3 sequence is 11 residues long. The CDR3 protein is CASSLNTEAFF. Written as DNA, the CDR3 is TGCGCCAGCAGCTTGAACACTGAAGCTTTCTTT.

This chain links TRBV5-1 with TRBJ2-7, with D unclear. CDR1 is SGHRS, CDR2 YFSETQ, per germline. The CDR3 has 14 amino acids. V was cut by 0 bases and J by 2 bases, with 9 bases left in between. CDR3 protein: CASSLVPATYEQYF. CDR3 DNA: TGCGCCAGCAGCTTGGTACCTGCTACCTACGAGCAGTACTTC.

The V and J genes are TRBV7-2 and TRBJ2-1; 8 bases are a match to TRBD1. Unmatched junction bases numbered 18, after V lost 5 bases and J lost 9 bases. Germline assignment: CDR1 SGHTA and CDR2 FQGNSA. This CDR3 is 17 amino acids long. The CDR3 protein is CASSVVGGGQGLREQFF. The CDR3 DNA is TGTGCCAGCAGCGTTGTAGGCGGTGGACAGGGTCTACGTGAGCAGTTCTTC.

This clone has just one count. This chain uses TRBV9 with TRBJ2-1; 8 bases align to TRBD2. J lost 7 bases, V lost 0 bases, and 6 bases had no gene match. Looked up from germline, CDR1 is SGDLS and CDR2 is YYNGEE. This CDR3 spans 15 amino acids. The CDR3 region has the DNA TGTGCCAGCAGCGTAGCGGGGGGGCCGAAGAATGAGCAGTTCTTC. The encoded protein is CASSVAGGPKNEQFF.

The CDR3 coding sequence is TGTGCCAGCAGCCCCAGCTTTTCGGGTGCAGGGTCGATCTACAATGAGCAGTTCTTC. Protein: CASSPSFSGAGSIYNEQFF. The genes are TRBV7-9 and TRBJ2-1; possible D gene TRBD1, 5 bases. V dropped 5 bases and J dropped 3 bases, with 26 bases sitting between them. The CDR3 extends over 19 amino acids. CDR1 SEHNR and CDR2 FQNEAQ come from the germline V gene (reference sequence).

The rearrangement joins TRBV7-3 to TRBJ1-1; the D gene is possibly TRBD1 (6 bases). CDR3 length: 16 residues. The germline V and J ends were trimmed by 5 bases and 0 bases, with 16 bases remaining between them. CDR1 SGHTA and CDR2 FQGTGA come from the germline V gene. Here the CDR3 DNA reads TGTGCCAGCAGCGCTTCATACAGGGTCCTGAACACTGAAGCTTTCTTT. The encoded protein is CASSASYRVLNTEAFF.

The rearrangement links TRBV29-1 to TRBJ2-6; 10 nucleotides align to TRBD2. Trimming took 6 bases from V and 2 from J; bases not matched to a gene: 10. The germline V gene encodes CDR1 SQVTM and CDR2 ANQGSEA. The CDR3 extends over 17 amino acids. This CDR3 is CSVVPTSGVPGANVLTF. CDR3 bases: TGCAGCGTCGTACCTACTAGCGGGGTCCCTGGGGCCAACGTCCTGACTTTC.

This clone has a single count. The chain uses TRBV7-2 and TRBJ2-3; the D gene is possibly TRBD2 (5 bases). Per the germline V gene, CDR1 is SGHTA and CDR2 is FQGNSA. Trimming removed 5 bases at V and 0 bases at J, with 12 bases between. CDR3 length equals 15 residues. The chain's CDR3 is CASSPPRASTDTQYF. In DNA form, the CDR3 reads TGTGCCAGCAGCCCCCCGAGGGCCAGCACAGATACGCAGTATTTT.

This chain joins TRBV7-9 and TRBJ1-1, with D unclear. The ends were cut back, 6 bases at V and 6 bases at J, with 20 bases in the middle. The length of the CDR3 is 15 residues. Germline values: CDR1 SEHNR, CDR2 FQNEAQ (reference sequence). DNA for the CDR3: TGTGCCAGCAGTCTACTGGGTGGGGTTGTTGCTGAAGCTTTCTTT. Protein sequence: CASSLLGGVVAEAFF.

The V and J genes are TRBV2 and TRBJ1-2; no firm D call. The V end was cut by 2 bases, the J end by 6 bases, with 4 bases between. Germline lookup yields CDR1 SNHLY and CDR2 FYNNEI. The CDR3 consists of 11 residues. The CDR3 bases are TGTGCCAGCAGTGAAAGGAATGGCTACACCTTC. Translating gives CASSERNGYTF.

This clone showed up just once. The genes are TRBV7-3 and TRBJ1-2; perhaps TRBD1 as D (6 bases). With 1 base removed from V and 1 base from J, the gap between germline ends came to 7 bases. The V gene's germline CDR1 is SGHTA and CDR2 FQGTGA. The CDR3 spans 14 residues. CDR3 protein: CASSLKGDNYGYTF. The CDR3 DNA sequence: TGTGCCAGCAGCTTAAAGGGGGATAACTATGGCTACACCTTC. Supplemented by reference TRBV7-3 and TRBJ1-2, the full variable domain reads GAGVSQTPSNKVTEKGKYVELRCDPISGHTALYWYRQSLGQGPEFLIYFQGTGAADDSGLPNDRFFAVRPEGSVSTLKIQRTERGDSAVYLCASSLKGDNYGYTFGSGTRLTVV.

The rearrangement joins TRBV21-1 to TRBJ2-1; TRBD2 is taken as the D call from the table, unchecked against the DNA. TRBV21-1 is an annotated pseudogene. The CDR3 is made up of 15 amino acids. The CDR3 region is CASTSGGATYNEQFF. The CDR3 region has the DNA TGTGCCAGCACTAGCGGGGGGGCCACCTACAATGAGCAGTTCTTC.

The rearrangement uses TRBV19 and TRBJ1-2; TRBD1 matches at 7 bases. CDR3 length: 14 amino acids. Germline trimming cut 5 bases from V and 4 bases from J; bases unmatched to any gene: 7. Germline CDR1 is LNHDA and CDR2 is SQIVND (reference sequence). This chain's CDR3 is CASSSRQGVYGYTF. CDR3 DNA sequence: TGTGCCAGTAGTTCCAGACAGGGAGTCTATGGCTACACCTTC. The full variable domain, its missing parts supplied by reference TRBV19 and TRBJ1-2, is DGGITQSPKYLFRKEGQNVTLSCEQNLNHDAMYWYRQDPGQGLRLIYYSQIVNDFQKGDIAEGYSVSREKKESFPLTVTSAQKNPTAFYLCASSSRQGVYGYTFGSGTRLTVV.

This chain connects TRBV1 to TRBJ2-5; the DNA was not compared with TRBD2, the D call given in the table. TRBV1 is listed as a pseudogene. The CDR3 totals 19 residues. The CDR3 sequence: CTSSQIITSSIRGQETQYF. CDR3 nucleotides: TGCACCAGCAGCCAAATTATAACTAGCTCCATCCGGGGGCAAGAGACCCAGTACTTC.

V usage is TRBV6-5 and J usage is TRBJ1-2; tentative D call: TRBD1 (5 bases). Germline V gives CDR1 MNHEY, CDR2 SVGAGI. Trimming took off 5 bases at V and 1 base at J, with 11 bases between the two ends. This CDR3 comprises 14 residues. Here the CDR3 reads CASSKQGRNYGYTF. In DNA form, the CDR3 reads TGTGCCAGCAGTAAGCAGGGCCGTAACTATGGCTACACCTTC.